Below, one T cell receptor beta chain is given with its context. Its target is not known. These data belong to a study of cytomegalovirus exposure and HLA in healthy donors. PCR involved 60 Vbeta and 13 Jbeta primers. Libraries were prepared by immunoSEQ multiplex PCR; TCRdb keeps only in-frame clonotypes and omits some of them. This table holds over 100,000 clones, 60% to 85% found once. The V gene end was trimmed by 6 bases and the J gene end by 6 bases; junction bases not matched to a gene: 9. Per germline, CDR1 KGHSH and CDR2 LQKENI. The CDR3 contains 14 residues. Study-level findings and limits: Accounts indicate the classifier identified cytomegalovirus status with strong specificity and sensitivity.

Sequenced material: PBMCs. This chain connects TRBV18 to TRBJ1-2; 8 nucleotides match TRBD1. The TCR comes from a middle-aged woman in good health and CMV-seropositive. CDR3 sequence (DNA): TGTGCCAGCTCTACCGGGACAGGACGCGATGGCTACACCTTC. Protein: CASSTGTGRDGYTF. Based on the CDR3 plus reference TRBV18 and TRBJ1-2, the full variable domain is NAGVMQNPRHLVRRRGQEARLRCSPMKGHSHVYWYRQLPEEGLKFMVYLQKENIIDESGMPKERFSAEFPKEGPSILRIQQVVRGDSAAYFCASSTGTGRDGYTFGSGTRLTVV.